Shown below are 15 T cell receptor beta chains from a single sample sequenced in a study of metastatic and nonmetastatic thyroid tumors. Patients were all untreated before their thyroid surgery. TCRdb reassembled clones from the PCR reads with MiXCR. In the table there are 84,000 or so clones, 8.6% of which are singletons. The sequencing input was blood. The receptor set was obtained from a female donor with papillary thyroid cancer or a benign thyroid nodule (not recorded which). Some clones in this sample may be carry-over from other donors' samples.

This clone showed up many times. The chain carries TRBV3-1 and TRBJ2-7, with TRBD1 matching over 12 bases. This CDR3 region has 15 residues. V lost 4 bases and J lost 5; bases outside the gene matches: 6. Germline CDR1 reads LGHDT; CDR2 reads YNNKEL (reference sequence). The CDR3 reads CASSPPGQGAHEQYF. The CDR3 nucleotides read TGTGCCAGCAGCCCACCGGGACAGGGGGCACACGAGCAGTACTTC.

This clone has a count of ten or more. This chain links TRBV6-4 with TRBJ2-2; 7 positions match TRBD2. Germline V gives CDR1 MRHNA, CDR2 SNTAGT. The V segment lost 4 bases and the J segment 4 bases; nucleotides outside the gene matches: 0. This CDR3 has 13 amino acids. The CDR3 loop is CASSGTSTGELFF. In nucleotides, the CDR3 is TGTGCCAGCAGTGGGACTAGCACCGGGGAGCTGTTTTTT.

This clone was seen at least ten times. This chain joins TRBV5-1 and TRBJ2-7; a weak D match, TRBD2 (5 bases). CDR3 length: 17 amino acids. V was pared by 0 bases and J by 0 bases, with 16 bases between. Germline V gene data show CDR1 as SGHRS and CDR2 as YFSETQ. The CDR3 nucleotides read TGCGCCAGCAGCTTGGGATGGGGAGCGGAGAGCTCCTACGAGCAGTACTTC. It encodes CASSLGWGAESSYEQYF.

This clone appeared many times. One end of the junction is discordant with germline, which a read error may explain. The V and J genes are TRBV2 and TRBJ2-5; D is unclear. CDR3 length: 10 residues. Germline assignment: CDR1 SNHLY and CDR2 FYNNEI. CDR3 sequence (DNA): TGTGCCAGCAGGGAAGAGACCCAGTACTTC. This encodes CASREETQYF.

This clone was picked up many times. CDR3 region: CASSLTWASGELFF. As DNA, the CDR3 is TGTGCCAGCAGCTTAACGTGGGCGAGCGGGGAGCTGTTTTTT. V usage is TRBV7-3 and J usage is TRBJ2-2, with D hard to call. Germline CDR1 reads SGHTA; CDR2 reads FQGTGA. V lost 0 bases and J 7 bases, leaving 9 bases between the germline ends. The CDR3 consists of 14 residues.

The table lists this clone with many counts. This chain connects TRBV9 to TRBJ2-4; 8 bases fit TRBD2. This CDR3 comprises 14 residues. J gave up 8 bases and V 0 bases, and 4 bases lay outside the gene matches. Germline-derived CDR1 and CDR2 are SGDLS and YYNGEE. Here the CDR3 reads CASSVEPGGDIQYF. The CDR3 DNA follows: TGTGCCAGCAGCGTAGAGCCCGGGGGGGACATTCAGTACTTC.

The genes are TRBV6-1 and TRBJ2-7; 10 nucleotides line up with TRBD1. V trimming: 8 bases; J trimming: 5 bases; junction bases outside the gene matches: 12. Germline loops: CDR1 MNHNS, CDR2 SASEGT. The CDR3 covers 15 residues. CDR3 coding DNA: TGTGCCAGCGGAGGCTCGGAAGGGACAGGGGACGAGCAGTACTTC. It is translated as CASGGSEGTGDEQYF.

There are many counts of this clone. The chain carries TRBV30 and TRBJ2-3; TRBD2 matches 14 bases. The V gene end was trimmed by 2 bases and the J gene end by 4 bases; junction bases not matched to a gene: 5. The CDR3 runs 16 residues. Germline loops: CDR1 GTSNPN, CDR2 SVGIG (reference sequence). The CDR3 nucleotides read TGTGCCTGGAGTACCGGGACTAGCGGGGGTTCAGATACGCAGTATTTT. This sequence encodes CAWSTGTSGGSDTQYF.

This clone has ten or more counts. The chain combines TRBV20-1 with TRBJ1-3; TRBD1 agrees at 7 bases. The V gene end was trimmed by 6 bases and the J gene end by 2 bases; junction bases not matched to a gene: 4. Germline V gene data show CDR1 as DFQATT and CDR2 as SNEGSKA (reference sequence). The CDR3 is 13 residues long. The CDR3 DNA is TGCAGTGCCCCAGACAGGGCTGGAAACACCATATATTTT. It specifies CSAPDRAGNTIYF.

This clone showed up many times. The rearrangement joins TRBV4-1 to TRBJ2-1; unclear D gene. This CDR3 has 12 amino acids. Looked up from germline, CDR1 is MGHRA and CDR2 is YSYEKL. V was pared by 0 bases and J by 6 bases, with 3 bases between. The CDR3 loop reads CASSQDSNEQFF. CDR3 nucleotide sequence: TGCGCCAGCAGCCAAGACTCCAATGAGCAGTTCTTC.

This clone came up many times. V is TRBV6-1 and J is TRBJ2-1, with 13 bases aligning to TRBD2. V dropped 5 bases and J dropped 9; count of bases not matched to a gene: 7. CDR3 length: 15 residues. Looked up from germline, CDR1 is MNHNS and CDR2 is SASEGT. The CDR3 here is CASSHTSGGAGEQFF. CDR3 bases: TGTGCCAGCAGTCACACTAGCGGGGGGGCTGGTGAGCAGTTCTTC.

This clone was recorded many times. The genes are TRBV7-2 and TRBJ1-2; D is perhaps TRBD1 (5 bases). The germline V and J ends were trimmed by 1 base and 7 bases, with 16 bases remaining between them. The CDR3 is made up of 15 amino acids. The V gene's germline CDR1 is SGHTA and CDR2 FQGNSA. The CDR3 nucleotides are TGTGCCAGCAGCTTAGTTCGGGACCAGCGCAGTGGCTACACCTTC. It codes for CASSLVRDQRSGYTF.

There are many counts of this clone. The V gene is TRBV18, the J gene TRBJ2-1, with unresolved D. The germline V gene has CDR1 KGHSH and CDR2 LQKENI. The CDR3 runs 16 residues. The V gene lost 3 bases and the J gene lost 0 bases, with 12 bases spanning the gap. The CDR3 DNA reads TGTGCCAGCTCACCGATAGGACGTTTCTCCTACAATGAGCAGTTCTTC. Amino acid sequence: CASSPIGRFSYNEQFF. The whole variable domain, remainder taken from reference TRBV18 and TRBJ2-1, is NAGVMQNPRHLVRRRGQEARLRCSPMKGHSHVYWYRQLPEEGLKFMVYLQKENIIDESGMPKERFSAEFPKEGPSILRIQQVVRGDSAAYFCASSPIGRFSYNEQFFGPGTRLTVL.

Here the CDR3 reads CASSVRGGVDTGELFF. In DNA, the CDR3 is TGTGCCAGCAGCGTACGCGGGGGGGTAGACACCGGGGAGCTGTTTTTT. The V and J genes are TRBV9 and TRBJ2-2, with 9 bases identical to TRBD2. CDR3 length: 16 residues. J gave up 3 bases and V 1 base, and 4 bases lay outside the gene matches. Per germline, CDR1 SGDLS and CDR2 YYNGEE.

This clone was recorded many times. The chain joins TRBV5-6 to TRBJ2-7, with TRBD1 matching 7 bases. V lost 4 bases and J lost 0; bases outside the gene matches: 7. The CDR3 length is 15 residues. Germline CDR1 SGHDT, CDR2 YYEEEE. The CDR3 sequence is CASSLGRDSSYEQYF. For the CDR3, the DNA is TGTGCCAGCAGCCTGGGACGGGACAGCTCCTACGAGCAGTACTTC.